This TCR beta chain was documented in a study of cytomegalovirus exposure and HLA in healthy donors. About the study: When 350 to 500 donors were genotyped, about 81% of them were found to fall in the Caucasian-associated ancestry cluster. Whole-study findings and limits: The classifier, whose performance was assessed in both the original and validation cohorts, reportedly diagnosed cytomegalovirus status with high specificity and sensitivity. It is likely that the observed cluster of highly shared sequence variants was a sequencing artifact.

This CDR3 has 18 amino acids. V was trimmed by 0 bases and J by 0 bases, leaving 16 bases between them. CDR1 and CDR2 from the germline V gene are SGHNT and YYREEE (reference sequence). The study ran its PCR with 60 Vbeta and 13 Jbeta primers. Original methodology: Approximately 87 million unique TCR beta chains, 9 million to 11 million shared, were counted in a later analysis. The protocol was immunoSEQ multiplex PCR, while the TCRdb copy is restricted to in-frame clones and leaves out a portion. The D gene and trimming were derived from the DNA, and the V and J assignments and clone size from that table. The sample contains over 150,000 clones, 80% of which appear only once. This clone has more than one count but fewer than ten. The antigen is not known.

Sequencing was carried out using PBMCs. V gene TRBV5-4 combines with J gene TRBJ2-1, with D tentatively TRBD2 (7 bases). This sequence was found in a male donor in good health and CMV-seronegative. The chain's CDR3 is CASSLATVGGLSYNEQFF. CDR3 DNA sequence: TGTGCCAGCAGCTTGGCCACGGTGGGGGGGCTCTCCTACAATGAGCAGTTCTTC.